This TCR beta chain was identified in a study of B cell selection in AIRE deficiency (dated by TCRdb to the late 2010s). The study in broad terms: Researchers compared TCRbeta repertoires of sorted blood CD4+ conventional T cells and regulatory T cells in AIRE-deficient patients with those in healthy controls. The TCR-sequenced cohort comprised roughly 5 AIRE-deficient APECED patients and roughly 5 healthy control donors. Beyond this particular receptor, the publication reports: Shared Treg sequences had shorter CDR3s, reflecting a bias toward rearrangements with few non-templated nucleotide insertions. Among fewer than 4,500 shared Treg TCRbeta sequences, 31.6% were shared exclusively by healthy donors and approximately 9.1% exclusively by patients, which suggests that Treg selection is less efficient in the absence of AIRE. Approximately 31% of Treg TCRbeta sequences shared among healthy donors appeared in patient Tconv cells, suggesting diversion of Treg-biased clones into the Tconv compartment. Sequencing covered only TCRbeta chains, and approximately 35% of shared healthy-donor Treg sequences were also present in healthy Tconv, possibly due to differing TCRalpha chains. TCRBV gene usage, CDR3 length and TCR diversity in Tconv and Treg cells from AIRE-deficient patients were found to be similar to those in cells from healthy donors.

A remark on this clone: Its antigen is unknown. No much larger clonotype is one base removed from it; base qualities were not supplied.

The immunoSEQ platform was used to sequence the TCRbeta chains. On the authors' methods: Pooled Treg repertoires yielded about 5.65x10^4 distinct TCRbeta sequences from patients and more than 9.5x10^4 from healthy donors. Treg TCRbeta sequences shared by two or more individuals were defined as public, and these public Treg TCRbeta sequences were subsequently searched for in Tconv repertoires. Differences between groups were assessed by Mann-Whitney U tests with Bonferroni-Dunn correction in GraphPad Prism 7.03. TCRdb took this table from immuneACCESS and kept in-frame rearrangements with V and J called. Such tables lack part of the clones; where checked against another copy, unresolved V genes explain under half of the gap, and the rest is unexplained. The V and J calls and clone size are taken from that table; D and trimming were inferred from the DNA. The sample data list approximately 24,000 clones, and about 90% of these were observed just once. The ten largest clones represent around 1.1% of the sample.

CD4+CD25hiCD127low/negative cells were sorted as the regulatory T cell population. The control samples were obtained from healthy donors who were not related to the patients. A FACSAria flow cytometer was used to sort the Tconv and Treg cells intended for TCRbeta sequencing. The sorted cells were collected in 5-ml round-bottom polystyrene tubes, and the dry cell pellets were frozen at -80 degrees C prior to sequencing. Sequenced sample: CD4+CD25+ Tregs sorted from PBMCs. The sequence came from a human donor in good health.

Here is the DNA: TGTGCCAGCAGTTTATCTAGGGATAGGTCTGGAAACACCATATATTTT. Its translation is CASSLSRDRSGNTIYF. The chain was built from TRBV27 and TRBJ1-3; the D gene identity is not certain. CDR1 is given as MNHEY and CDR2 as SMNVEV, both from the germline V gene (reference sequence). Cut back by 0 bases and 1 base, the V and J ends lie 10 bases apart. From cysteine to phenylalanine, the CDR3 is 16 amino acids long. The only DNA kept is the CDR3, 48 bases in frame from the first base.